This paragraph covers one TCR beta chain sequence. This clonotype has a count of ten or more. The antigen it binds to is not known. No per-base quality is available; no much larger clone lies one base away. These data are taken from a study of human T cells and chemical hapten exposure (dated by TCRdb to the early 2020s). In terms of the full investigation: For sensitization, 2% DPC in acetone was applied to a roughly 2 cm by roughly 2 cm area of upper inner arm skin. Throughout the roughly 25-week study period, patients were also given weekly therapeutic DPC doses on the scalp. Patch testing was done on the upper back using Finn chambers containing 0.01% DPC, and results were scored after 6 days according to International Contact Dermatitis Research Group standards. Alopecia areata with under or over 50% scalp involvement, alopecia totalis and alopecia universalis were represented in the patient cohort, which was mostly female. The libraries were sequenced as a pool, and the TCR yield per sample differed mostly because of small variations in library volumes within the pool. The study tracked peripheral blood TCR repertoire changes in vivo during primary and secondary sensitization to the hapten diphenylcyclopropenone (DPC) in alopecia patients. Patient blood was sampled pre-sensitization (week 0) and at 2, 6 and about 24 weeks after DPC sensitization. Blood for TCR sequencing was provided by twenty-nine alopecia patients at one to four time points (pre-sensitization, 2, 6 and 24 weeks).

The time point label, read with the paper, signifies: patch test 2, 6 weeks after DPC sensitization. Sample treatment or condition, as interpreted from the label and publication: therapeutic diphenylcyclopropenone sensitization with weekly scalp DPC. At each patch-test visit, blood was drawn before the patch test was applied. Patients were considered eligible if aged 18 to 70, diagnosed with alopecia and deemed suitable for DPC therapy, and patients were excluded if pregnant. Unfractionated whole blood was collected in Tempus Blood RNA tubes, and total RNA was extracted from that blood. The library relied on RACE. The sequencing machine was a NextSeq 500. During library preparation, unique molecular identifiers were attached to individual cDNA molecules so that TCRs could be counted quantitatively and reproducibly. From each blood RNA sample, both TCR alpha and TCR beta chains were sequenced. The authors processed their data as follows. A median of roughly 100,000 TCRs per sample was observed, with a range of about 20,000 to 700,000. V, J and CDR3 annotation of the TCR reads was carried out using the Decombinator software suite. For PS versus PT1 abundance plots, all samples were subsampled to the same number of TCRs (28,000). TCRs were defined as expanded if absent before sensitization and observed at least eight times at the 2-week time point. The raw public reads went through TCRdb reprocessing: fastp at Q25, MiXCR clone calling, in-frame beta chains kept. Each entry merges the rows of one CDR3 protein and shows their most common DNA and genes. TCRdb's processing, not the authors', yielded these V and J calls. In all, the sample holds about 42,000 distinct CDR3 sequences, and about 8.9% of those were seen once. The top ten hold roughly 15% of the sample.

According to the germline V gene, CDR1 reads MDHEN and CDR2 reads SYDVKM. Measured from the cysteine to the phenylalanine, the CDR3 is 11 residues long. The CDR3 DNA has 33 bases and is translated from base 1. V is shortened by 6 bases, J by 5 bases, and the region joining them spans 8 bases. Results the study describes overall, beyond this receptor: A positive correlation was found between the number of PT1 expanded TCRs and patch test score, with significance reached at thresholds 8, 16 and 32 but not 4. Expanded TCRs formed significantly more large CDR3 similarity clusters than pre-sensitization or healthy control sets, consistent with antigen-driven responses. Alopecia, a presumed autoimmune disease, was present in all patients, so the immune response of the patients might differ from that of healthy individuals. After repeated subsampling, the strength of the expansion versus patch-test correlation and the threshold at which it became significant changed. No change with DPC sensitization was found in the number of TCRs above 1 in 1000 frequency, and no evidence of global repertoire structure alterations was found.

This clonotype was sampled from a woman aged 40 to 50 with alopecia areata. Some clones in this sample may be carry-over from other donors' samples. This sample comprised whole blood, obtained in connection with sensitization to the hapten diphenylcyclopropenone (DPC). The sequence links TRBV28 to TRBJ2-7; a confident D gene designation cannot be given. The CDR3 sequence is CASRLQDEQYF. The DNA sequence is given as TGTGCCAGCAGGTTACAAGACGAGCAGTACTTC. The entire variable domain, with the stretches around the CDR3 drawn from the reference TRBV28 and TRBJ2-7 proteins, is DVKVTQSSRYLVKRTGEKVFLECVQDMDHENMFWYRQDPGLGLRLIYFSYDVKMKEKGDIPEGYSVSREKKERFSLILESASTNQTSMYLCASRLQDEQYFGPGTRLTVT.